The 30 T cell receptor beta chains in this list originate from one sample, sequenced in a study of blood T cell repertoires in COVID-19. Generated by immunoSEQ multiplex PCR, the TCRdb table keeps only in-frame clones and is missing some. Found here are roughly 500,000 clones, 70% to 90% of them singletons; the top ten hold just over 8%. The sequenced material came from PBMCs or T cells enriched from blood (not recorded which). The source of these receptors is a woman aged 55-69 years who had recovered from COVID-19.

The rearrangement uses TRBV3-1 (or the pseudogene TRBV3-2) and TRBJ2-3; 7 bases are a match to TRBD2. This CDR3 is built from 16 residues. V lost 1 base and J lost 7; bases outside the gene matches: 11. Germline loops: CDR1 LGHDT, CDR2 YNNKEL (reference sequence). The CDR3 reads CASSQGGGGYLNTQYF. DNA for the CDR3: TGTGCCAGCAGCCAAGGGGGCGGGGGATATTTGAATACGCAGTATTTT.

This chain uses TRBV7-2 with TRBJ2-3; D ambiguous. The germline V gene has CDR1 SGHTA and CDR2 FQGNSA. V was clipped by 4 bases and J by 6 bases, with 11 bases between them. This CDR3 has 13 residues. The CDR3 sequence: CASSYSLKDTQYF. CDR3 nucleotide sequence: TGTGCCAGCAGCTACTCTCTCAAGGATACGCAGTATTTT.

The genes are TRBV30 and TRBJ1-6; maybe TRBD1 (6 bases). V was shortened by 3 bases and J by 13 bases, with 16 bases between the two germline ends. CDR3 size: 13 residues. Per the germline V gene, CDR1 is GTSNPN and CDR2 is SVGIG (reference sequence). Here the CDR3 reads CAWRGHSGHPLHF. In DNA form, the CDR3 reads TGTGCCTGGAGGGGACACAGCGGCCACCCCCTCCACTTT.

A few counts support this clone. The J gene is TRBJ1-5, the V gene TRBV30; D gene ambiguous. Per germline, CDR1 GTSNPN and CDR2 SVGIG (reference sequence). V lost 3 bases, J lost 0 bases, and 12 bases lay in between. This CDR3 is 15 amino acids long. CDR3 sequence (DNA): TGTGCCTGGAGCGTATCAGGTGGTAGCAATCAGCCCCAGCATTTT. Its protein is CAWSVSGGSNQPQHF.

The rearrangement uses TRBV24-1 and TRBJ2-5; D unclear. The CDR3 is 11 residues long. V dropped 9 bases and J dropped 2 bases, with 6 bases sitting between them. Germline V gives CDR1 KGHDR, CDR2 SFDVKD. CDR3 nucleotide sequence: TGTGCCACCGCGTATCAAGAGACCCAGTACTTC. This translates into CATAYQETQYF.

The genes are TRBV5-1 and TRBJ2-7, with 9 bases identical to TRBD2. Trimming at V came to 3 bases and at J to 0 bases, leaving 4 bases not matched to a gene. CDR1 is SGHRS and CDR2 is YFSETQ in the germline V gene. The CDR3 has 15 amino acids. The CDR3 loop is CASSSSGARSYEQYF. Written as DNA, the CDR3 is TGCGCCAGCAGCTCTAGCGGGGCCCGCTCCTACGAGCAGTACTTC.

The J gene is TRBJ2-7, the V gene TRBV5-6; 9 nucleotides agree with TRBD1. The CDR3 runs to 15 residues. Germline CDR1 reads SGHDT; CDR2 reads YYEEEE. V lost 2 bases and J lost 1; bases outside the gene matches: 4. CDR3 protein: CASSFRGQGSYEQYF. As DNA, the CDR3 is TGTGCCAGCAGCTTTAGGGGACAGGGTTCCTACGAGCAGTACTTC.

For the CDR3, the DNA is TGTGCCAGCAAAAGGGGGTGGAGCTCCTACGAGCAGTACTTC. The encoded protein is CASKRGWSSYEQYF. The gene calls are TRBV6-5 and TRBJ2-7, with D possibly TRBD1 on 6 matching bases. Germline V CDR1 and CDR2: MNHEY, SVGAGI. V lost 7 bases to trimming and J lost 0 bases, with 13 bases between them. This CDR3 has 14 amino acids.

In this sample, this clone turned up a few times. The chain uses TRBV28 and TRBJ2-5; TRBD1 aligns across 7 bases. Looked up from germline, CDR1 is MDHEN and CDR2 is SYDVKM. The CDR3 is made up of 14 amino acids. J was trimmed by 5 bases and V by 4 bases; bases with no gene match: 7. CDR3 protein: CASSSEGAGETQYF. CDR3 nucleotides: TGTGCCAGCAGTTCTGAGGGGGCCGGGGAGACCCAGTACTTC.

The chain carries TRBV5-1 and TRBJ1-2, with TRBD1 matching 9 bases. This CDR3 region has 14 residues. V shed 4 bases, J shed 6 bases, and the junction held 7 bases outside the gene matches. Per the germline V gene, CDR1 is SGHRS and CDR2 is YFSETQ. CDR3 in DNA: TGCGCCAGCAGCCAGGACAGGGGAGGGGATGGCTACACCTTC. This codes for CASSQDRGGDGYTF.

The sample holds a few counts of this clone. The genes are TRBV11-3 and TRBJ1-1; possible D gene TRBD1, 6 bases. The CDR3 extends over 15 amino acids. V lost 4 bases to trimming and J lost 3 bases, with 15 bases between them. CDR1 and CDR2 from the germline V gene are SGHNT and YENEEA. CDR3 loop: CASSSEGQTYTEAFF. The CDR3, as DNA: TGTGCCAGCAGCTCCGAGGGACAAACCTACACTGAAGCTTTCTTT. The variable domain in full, completed from reference TRBV11-3 and TRBJ1-1, reads EAGVVQSPRYKIIEKKQPVAFWCNPISGHNTLYWYLQNLGQGPELLIRYENEEAVDDSQLPKDRFSAERLKGVDSTLKIQPAELGDSAVYLCASSSEGQTYTEAFFGQGTRLTVV.

The gene calls are TRBV7-2 and TRBJ1-2, with 11 bases lining up with TRBD1. This CDR3 is 14 amino acids long. V lost 4 bases to trimming and J lost 7 bases; unmatched junction nucleotides: 5. The V gene's germline CDR1 is SGHTA and CDR2 FQGNSA. The CDR3 spells CASSSGTGGSGYTF. The DNA of the CDR3 is TGTGCCAGCAGCTCCGGGACAGGGGGATCTGGCTACACCTTC.

The chain recombines TRBV9 with TRBJ1-6; no firm D call. Germline V gene lookup returns CDR1 SGDLS and CDR2 YYNGEE. V gave up 1 base and J gave up 8 bases, with 10 bases separating them. The CDR3 runs 14 residues. The CDR3 DNA is TGTGCCAGCAGCGTATCCGAGAGGGATTCACCCCTCCACTTT. It codes for CASSVSERDSPLHF.

Only a few counts were recorded for this clone. The chain is built from TRBV9 and TRBJ2-3; no firm D call. Germline V lookup: CDR1 SGDLS, CDR2 YYNGEE. CDR3 length: 14 amino acids. Trimming took off 0 bases at V and 10 bases at J, with 15 bases between the two ends. The CDR3 spells CASSVELMSNPQYF. The CDR3, as DNA: TGTGCCAGCAGCGTAGAATTGATGAGTAATCCGCAGTATTTT.

This clone was found once. The chain has TRBV10-1 and TRBJ1-3; 7 bases agree with TRBD1. The CDR3 is 13 amino acids. CDR1 and CDR2 (germline): WNHNN, SYGVQD (reference sequence). Trimming took 7 bases from V and 4 from J; bases not matched to a gene: 4. CDR3 nucleotide sequence: TGCGCCAGCAACAGGGACAGCGGAAACACCATATATTTT. It codes for CASNRDSGNTIYF.

This chain links TRBV6-5 with TRBJ2-1; 8 bases line up with TRBD1. V gave up 6 bases and J gave up 8 bases; unmatched junction bases: 12. Germline CDR1 MNHEY, CDR2 SVGAGI. The CDR3 extends over 15 amino acids. CDR3: CASSRTGGFRDEQFF. CDR3 bases: TGTGCCAGCAGCCGTACAGGGGGATTCCGCGATGAGCAGTTCTTC.

This sequence joins TRBV2 and TRBJ1-1; 7 bases line up with TRBD1. The V and J ends lost 10 bases and 5 bases, in that order; junction bases with no gene match: 7. This CDR3 region has 12 residues. Germline CDR1 and CDR2: SNHLY and FYNNEI. The CDR3 region is CAIDRDWTEAFF. The CDR3 nucleotides read TGTGCCATCGACAGGGATTGGACTGAAGCTTTCTTT.

V gene TRBV6-2 or TRBV6-3 combines with J gene TRBJ1-4; D may be TRBD1 (5 bases). Germline-derived CDR1 and CDR2 are MNHEY and SVGEGT. The CDR3 is made up of 14 amino acids. Trimming shortened V by 2 bases and J by 7 bases, and 11 bases separated the two germline ends. DNA for the CDR3: TGTGCCAGCAGTTACATGGGGGGGGGTGAAAAACTGTTTTTT. Its translation is CASSYMGGGEKLFF.

This clone showed up many times. The chain combines TRBV19 with TRBJ2-3; 7 nucleotides agree with TRBD2. The V segment lost 3 bases and the J segment 4 bases; nucleotides outside the gene matches: 1. The CDR3 consists of 13 residues. CDR1 and CDR2 (germline): LNHDA, SQIVND (reference sequence). The CDR3 sequence is CASSIRGADTQYF. The CDR3 nucleotides are TGTGCCAGTAGTATTCGGGGGGCAGATACGCAGTATTTT. Full variable domain (rest looked up from reference TRBV19 and TRBJ2-3): DGGITQSPKYLFRKEGQNVTLSCEQNLNHDAMYWYRQDPGQGLRLIYYSQIVNDFQKGDIAEGYSVSREKKESFPLTVTSAQKNPTAFYLCASSIRGADTQYFGPGTRLTVL.

The chain joins TRBV28 to TRBJ1-2; D remains unclear. The CDR3 has 13 residues. Trimming left V 7 bases short and J 4 bases short, with 13 bases between. Germline values: CDR1 MDHEN, CDR2 SYDVKM. The CDR3 DNA reads TGTGCCAGCACCGACGGGAGGTCCTATGGCTACACCTTC. Its translation: CASTDGRSYGYTF.

The chain couples TRBV19 to TRBJ2-1; D not certain. V lost 5 bases, J lost 0 bases, and 8 bases lay in between. The CDR3 sequence is 14 residues long. Per germline, CDR1 LNHDA and CDR2 SQIVND (reference sequence). CDR3 sequence (DNA): TGTGCCAGTAGTCCCCCCAGCTCCTACAATGAGCAGTTCTTC. Residues: CASSPPSSYNEQFF.

The chain joins TRBV2 to TRBJ1-5, with 8 bases fitting TRBD1. Germline assignment: CDR1 SNHLY and CDR2 FYNNEI. With V trimmed by 6 bases and J by 0 bases, 4 bases remained unmatched. The CDR3 sequence is 15 residues long. The CDR3 here is CASSRDRNSNQPQHF. CDR3 bases: TGTGCCAGCAGCCGGGACAGGAATAGCAATCAGCCCCAGCATTTT.

The gene calls are TRBV19 and TRBJ2-1; 10 bases fit TRBD1. The CDR3 spans 13 residues. The V and J ends lost 5 bases and 7 bases, in that order; junction bases with no gene match: 2. Germline CDR1 LNHDA, CDR2 SQIVND (reference sequence). The CDR3 protein is CASSGGQGNEQFF. As DNA, the CDR3 is TGTGCCAGTAGTGGGGGACAGGGGAATGAGCAGTTCTTC.

V and J are TRBV2 and TRBJ1-2; D is unresolved. CDR1 is SNHLY and CDR2 is FYNNEI in the germline V gene. V was shortened by 4 bases and J by 4 bases, with 7 bases between the two germline ends. The CDR3 has 12 amino acids. The CDR3 DNA reads as TGTGCCAGCAGTGGGACTGCCTATGGCTACACCTTC. Its translation is CASSGTAYGYTF.

The chain is built from TRBV29-1 and TRBJ1-1, with D possibly matching TRBD1 (5 bases). CDR1 and CDR2 from the germline V gene are SQVTM and ANQGSEA. Trimming left V 4 bases short and J 3 bases short, with 15 bases between. This CDR3 contains 14 residues. The CDR3, as DNA: TGCAGCGTTGTTGGCCAGGGCATGGACACTGAAGCTTTCTTT. Translation: CSVVGQGMDTEAFF.

V and J are TRBV6-1 and TRBJ1-1, with D possibly TRBD1 on 5 matching bases. From germline, CDR1 is MNHNS and CDR2 SASEGT. V lost 2 bases to trimming and J lost 4 bases, with 8 bases between them. CDR3 length: 13 amino acids. Written as DNA, the CDR3 is TGTGCCAGCAGTGAACAGGGTCTCACTGAAGCTTTCTTT. It yields the protein CASSEQGLTEAFF.

This sequence joins TRBV25-1 and TRBJ1-2; D is undetermined. Germline V lookup: CDR1 MGHDK, CDR2 SYGVNS. The length of the CDR3 is 13 residues. The ends were cut back, 3 bases at V and 8 bases at J, with 13 bases in the middle. DNA for the CDR3: TGTGCCAGCAGTGATTTAGCGGTTCTGGGCTACACCTTC. Protein sequence: CASSDLAVLGYTF.

The CDR3 here is CASSPEGRGSYNEQFF. CDR3 DNA sequence: TGTGCCAGCAGCCCTGAGGGGCGGGGTTCCTACAATGAGCAGTTCTTC. The chain employs TRBV7-6 and TRBJ2-1, with D maybe TRBD2 (6 bases). CDR3 size: 16 residues. Trimming left V 5 bases short and J 1 base short, with 15 bases between. Per germline, CDR1 SGHVS and CDR2 FNYEAQ.

The chain has TRBV9 and TRBJ1-6; D possibly corresponds to TRBD1 (6 bases). The CDR3 totals 17 residues. Trimming left V 0 bases short and J 6 bases short, with 16 bases between. CDR1 and CDR2 (germline): SGDLS, YYNGEE. The CDR3 sequence is CASSVDGGAKLNSPLHF. In DNA form, the CDR3 reads TGTGCCAGCAGCGTAGATGGGGGGGCGAAACTTAATTCACCCCTCCACTTT.

V is TRBV5-1 and J is TRBJ2-1, with 8 bases that match TRBD2. Germline CDR1 is SGHRS and CDR2 is YFSETQ. Trimming cost V 4 bases and J 3 bases; bases outside gene matches: 6. The CDR3 sequence is 15 residues long. CDR3 DNA: TGCGCCAGCAGCCCCGTTAGCGGGAACTACAATGAGCAGTTCTTC. Translated: CASSPVSGNYNEQFF.